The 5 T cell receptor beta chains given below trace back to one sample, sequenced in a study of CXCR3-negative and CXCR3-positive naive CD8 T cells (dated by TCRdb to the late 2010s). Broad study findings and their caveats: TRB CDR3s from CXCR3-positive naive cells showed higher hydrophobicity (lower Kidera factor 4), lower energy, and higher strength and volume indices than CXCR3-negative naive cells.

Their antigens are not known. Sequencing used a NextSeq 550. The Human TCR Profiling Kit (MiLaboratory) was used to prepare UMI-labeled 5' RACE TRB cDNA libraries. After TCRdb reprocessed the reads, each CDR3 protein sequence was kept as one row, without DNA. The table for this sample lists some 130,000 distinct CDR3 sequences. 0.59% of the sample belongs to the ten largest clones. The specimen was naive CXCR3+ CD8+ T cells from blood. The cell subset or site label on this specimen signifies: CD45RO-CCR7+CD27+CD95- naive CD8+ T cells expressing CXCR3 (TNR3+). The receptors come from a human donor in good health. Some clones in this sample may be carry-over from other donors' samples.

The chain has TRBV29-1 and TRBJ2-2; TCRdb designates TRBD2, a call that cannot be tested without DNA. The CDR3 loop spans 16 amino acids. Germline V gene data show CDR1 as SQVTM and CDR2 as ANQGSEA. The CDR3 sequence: CSVAPFAGVTFGELFF.

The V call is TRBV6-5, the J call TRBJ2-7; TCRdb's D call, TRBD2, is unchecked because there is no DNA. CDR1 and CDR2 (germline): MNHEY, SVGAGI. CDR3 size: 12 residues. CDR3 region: CASATLPAEQYF.

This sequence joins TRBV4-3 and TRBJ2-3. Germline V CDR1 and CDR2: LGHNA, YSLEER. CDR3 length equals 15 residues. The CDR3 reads CASSQGPSVLYTQYF.

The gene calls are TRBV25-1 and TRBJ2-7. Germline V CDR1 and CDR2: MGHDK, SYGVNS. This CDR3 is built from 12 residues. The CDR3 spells CASSVSPYEQYF.

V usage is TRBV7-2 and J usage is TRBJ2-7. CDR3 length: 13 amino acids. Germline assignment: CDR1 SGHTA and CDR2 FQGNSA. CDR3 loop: CASSRTEAYEQYF.